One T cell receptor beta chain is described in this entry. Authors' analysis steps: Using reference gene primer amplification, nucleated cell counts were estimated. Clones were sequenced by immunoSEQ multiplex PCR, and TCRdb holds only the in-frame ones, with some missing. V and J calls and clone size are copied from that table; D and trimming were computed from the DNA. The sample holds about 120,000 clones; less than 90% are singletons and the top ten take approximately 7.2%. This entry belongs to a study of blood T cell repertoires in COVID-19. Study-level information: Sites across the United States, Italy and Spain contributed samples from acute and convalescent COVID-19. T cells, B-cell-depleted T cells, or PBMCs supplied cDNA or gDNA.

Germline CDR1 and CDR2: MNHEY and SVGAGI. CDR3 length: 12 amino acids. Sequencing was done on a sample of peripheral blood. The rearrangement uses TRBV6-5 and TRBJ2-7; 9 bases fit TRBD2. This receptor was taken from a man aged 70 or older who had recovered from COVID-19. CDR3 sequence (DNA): TGTGCCAGCAGTTACGATGGGACTAGCAGCGAGGTC. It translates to CASSYDGTSSEV.